This T cell receptor (beta chain) was identified in a study of blood T cell repertoires in COVID-19. Background on the study: Sources were T cells, B-cell-depleted T cells, or PBMCs; the material itself was cDNA or gDNA.

The CDR3 extends over 13 amino acids. V gave up 3 bases and J gave up 3 bases, with 8 bases separating them. Germline V lookup: CDR1 LGHDT, CDR2 YNNKEL (reference sequence). TCRdb's copy holds only in-frame clones and misses some; the assay was immunoSEQ multiplex PCR. The sample includes around 63,000 clones, approximately 91% of them seen just once. This chain connects TRBV3-1 (or the pseudogene TRBV3-2) to TRBJ1-2; TRBD1 is a possible D gene (6 bases). Sequences were obtained from peripheral blood. The TCR was taken from a man in his fifties or sixties with active COVID-19. The CDR3 spells CASSQAGDYGYTF. CDR3 DNA: TGTGCCAGCAGCCAGGCAGGGGACTATGGCTACACCTTC.